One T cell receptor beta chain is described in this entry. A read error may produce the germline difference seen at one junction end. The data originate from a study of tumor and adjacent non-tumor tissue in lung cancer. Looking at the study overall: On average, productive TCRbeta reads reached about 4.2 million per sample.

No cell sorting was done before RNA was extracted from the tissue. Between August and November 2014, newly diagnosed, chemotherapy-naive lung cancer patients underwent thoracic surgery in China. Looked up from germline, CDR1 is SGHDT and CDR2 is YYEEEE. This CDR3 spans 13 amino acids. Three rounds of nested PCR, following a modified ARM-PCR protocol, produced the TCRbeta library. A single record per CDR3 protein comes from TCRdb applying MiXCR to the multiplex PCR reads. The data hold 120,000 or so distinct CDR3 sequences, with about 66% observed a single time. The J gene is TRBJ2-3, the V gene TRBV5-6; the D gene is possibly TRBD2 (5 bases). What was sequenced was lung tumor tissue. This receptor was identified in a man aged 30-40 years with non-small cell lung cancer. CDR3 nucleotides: TGTCCCAGCAGCCGAGGGAGCACAGATATGCAGTATTTT. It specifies CPSSRGSTDMQYF.